This TCR beta chain appears in the sequencing data of a study of spatial heterogeneity in lung cancer. MiXCR was run by TCRdb on the 5' RACE reads, yielding one entry per CDR3 protein. The data hold about 23,000 distinct CDR3 sequences, with approximately 3.3% observed a single time. The CDR3 length is 12 residues. V dropped 5 bases and J dropped 0 bases, with 7 bases sitting between them. Germline CDR1 and CDR2: SQVTM and ANQGSEA. This clonotype was observed many times. Time point noted: sample taken at primary tumor resection. Extraction of whole RNA from tumor, nontumor lung or frozen PBMC preceded unsorted sequencing. A total of some 70 untreated early-stage non-small cell lung cancer patients served as donors.

V usage is TRBV29-1 and J usage is TRBJ1-1, with D perhaps TRBD1 (5 bases). The sequence came from a female donor with early-stage non-small cell lung cancer. This specimen consisted of PBMCs, obtained at surgery. Here the CDR3 DNA reads TGCAGCGTTCAGGGTATGAACACTGAAGCTTTCTTT. Its translation: CSVQGMNTEAFF.